This T cell receptor beta chain was captured by sequencing in a study of blood T cell repertoires in COVID-19. On the study more broadly: PBMCs, B-cell-depleted T cells, or T cells provided the cDNA or gDNA that made up the material.

As handled by the study authors: Estimation of nucleated cell counts was performed using reference gene primer amplification. The table came from immunoSEQ multiplex PCR; TCRdb's copy has only in-frame clones and leaves some out. V and J calls and clone size are copied from that table; D and trimming were computed from the DNA. In the table there are approximately 90,000 clones, 70% to 90% of which are singletons. In germline, CDR1 is ENHRY, CDR2 SYGVKD. CDR3 size: 15 residues. Germline trimming cut 4 bases from V and 1 base from J; bases unmatched to any gene: 4. V is TRBV10-3 and J is TRBJ2-1; 7 bases match TRBD2. The source of this sequence is a man aged 80 or over with active or convalescent COVID-19. Input material: peripheral blood. CDR3 DNA sequence: TGTGCCATCAGTGGGCGGGAGAAGTCCTACAATGAGCAGTTCTTC. Translating it yields CAISGREKSYNEQFF.